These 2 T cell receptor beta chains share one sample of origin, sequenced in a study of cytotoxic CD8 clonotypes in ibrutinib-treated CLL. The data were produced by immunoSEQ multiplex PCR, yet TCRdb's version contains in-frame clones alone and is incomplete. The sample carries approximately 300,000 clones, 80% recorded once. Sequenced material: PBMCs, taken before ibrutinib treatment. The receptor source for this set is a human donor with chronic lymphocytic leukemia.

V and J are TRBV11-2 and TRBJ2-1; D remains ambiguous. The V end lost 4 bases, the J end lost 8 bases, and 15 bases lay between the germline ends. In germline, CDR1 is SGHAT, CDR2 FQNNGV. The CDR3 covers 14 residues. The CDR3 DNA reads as TGTGCCAGCAGCTACCCCAGACTGGTGGATGAGCAGTTCTTC. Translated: CASSYPRLVDEQFF.

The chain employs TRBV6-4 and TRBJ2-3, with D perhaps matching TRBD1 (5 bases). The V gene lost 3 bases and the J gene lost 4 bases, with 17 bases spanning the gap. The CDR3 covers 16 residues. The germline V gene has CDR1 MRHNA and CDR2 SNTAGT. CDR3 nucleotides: TGTGCCAGCAGTGATTCCCTGGACACCCAGGCAGATACGCAGTATTTT. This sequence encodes CASSDSLDTQADTQYF.